This T cell receptor beta chain was obtained from a study of OX40 agonist ivuxolimab in advanced cancers. At the level of the study: Previous treatment with anti-PD-1, anti-PD-L1 or anti-CTLA-4 therapy was allowed; less than 45% had received some.

To note about this clone: Its specificity is unknown.

Produced via immunoSEQ multiplex PCR; TCRdb's table is partial and in-frame only. The sample yields 20,000 or so clones, approximately 87% seen once. Points from the study as a whole: Some patients who did not respond also had low normalized T-cell clonal expansion. Expanded clones were, on average, more numerous in CD8+ T cells than in CD4+.

CDR1 and CDR2 (germline): SEHNR, FQNEAQ (reference sequence). The CDR3 covers 11 residues. With 6 bases removed from V and 6 bases from J, the gap between germline ends came to 9 bases. The clonotype originates from an adult with an advanced solid tumor such as melanoma, head and neck, liver or kidney cancer. This specimen consisted of CD4+ or CD8+ T cells sorted from blood, obtained in a trial of the OX40 agonist ivuxolimab. The chain is built from TRBV7-9 and TRBJ2-7; D is possibly TRBD1 (5 bases). This chain's CDR3 is CASSQGTEQYF. The CDR3, as DNA: TGTGCCAGCAGTCAGGGAACCGAGCAGTACTTC. Variable domain in full (rest from reference TRBV7-9 and TRBJ2-7): DTGVSQNPRHKITKRGQNVTFRCDPISEHNRLYWYRQTLGQGPEFLTYFQNEAQLEKSRLLSDRFSAERPKGSFSTLEIQRTEQGDSAMYLCASSQGTEQYFGPGTRLTVT.